This T cell receptor (beta chain) was sequenced for a study of CD8+ T cells in alopecia areata. Study findings and constraints: While tofacitinib was given, many expanded lesional clones persisted in scalp and blood. Normal skin's resident alphabeta T cells are also sequenced in scalp samples.

The CDR3 consists of 12 residues. Trimming cost V 5 bases and J 9 bases, with 14 bases left between them. Germline V gives CDR1 SGHAT, CDR2 FQDESV (reference sequence). As for this clone: Antigen unknown.

Extraction and reverse transcription of RNA yielded cDNA as the sequencing template. The protocol was immunoSEQ multiplex PCR, while the TCRdb copy is restricted to in-frame clones and leaves out a portion. The sample lists approximately 180,000 clones; roughly three fifths were seen once. The sample's treatment: oral pan-JAK inhibitor, 5-10 mg twice daily. The specimen comprised CD4+ T cells sorted from blood, sampled between weeks 49 and 50, from a patient treated with tofacitinib. The chain recombines TRBV11-1 with TRBJ2-7; D unresolved. This clonotype was obtained from a human donor with alopecia areata. The DNA of the CDR3 is TGTGCCAGCAGCCTCGGTACCTCGCGGCAGTACTTC. As protein: CASSLGTSRQYF.